This is a list of T cell receptor beta chains from one sample in a study of cytomegalovirus exposure and HLA in healthy donors. The data were produced by immunoSEQ multiplex PCR, yet TCRdb's version contains in-frame clones alone and is incomplete. Here the sample spans roughly 80,000 clones, roughly 81% being singletons. The sequenced sample consisted of PBMCs. These TCRs come from a woman aged 25 to 45 in good health and CMV-seronegative. Both conserved end residues are part of each CDR3. The order of the fields is CDR3 DNA, CDR3 protein, V gene, J gene, D gene, clone size. The D gene is left open where the match is weak. A clone size is listed for some rows: how often the clone was seen (once, few, many), or a class if it is expanded.

TGTGCCAGCAGCCCCCTCGGTGGGAGGCAAGAGACCCAGTACTTC,CASSPLGGRQETQYF,TRBV7-3,TRBJ2-5,.,.
TGCGCCAGCAGCCTCAAACTCCCGAGCACCGGGGAGCTGTTTTTT,CASSLKLPSTGELFF,TRBV5-1,TRBJ2-2,.,.
TGTGCCAGCAGCGAGGGGGACAGGGGGCGTCAGCCCCAGCATTTT,CASSEGDRGRQPQHF,TRBV9,TRBJ1-5,TRBD1,.
TGTGCCAGCCACCAGGGACAGGACACAGATACGCAGTATTTT,CASHQGQDTDTQYF,TRBV6-1,TRBJ2-3,TRBD1,.
TGTGCCAGTCGACTAGCGGGGTACAATGAGCAGTTCTTC,CASRLAGYNEQFF,TRBV27,TRBJ2-1,TRBD2,.
TGCGCCAGCATACCCAGGTCTAGCAATCAGCCCCAGCATTTT,CASIPRSSNQPQHF,TRBV10-1,TRBJ1-5,.,.
TGTGCCAGCAGCTTATTTGGGACAGGGACGAACACCGGGGAGCTGTTTTTT,CASSLFGTGTNTGELFF,TRBV5-8,TRBJ2-2,TRBD1,.
TGTGCCAGCAGCCTGGAGGGCTCTGGGGCCAACGTCCTGACTTTC,CASSLEGSGANVLTF,TRBV11-2,TRBJ2-6,.,once
TGTGCCAGCAGCTTAATAGCGGAAAAGTACAATGAGCAGTTCTTC,CASSLIAEKYNEQFF,TRBV11-2,TRBJ2-1,.,.
TGCGCCAGCAGCCGGGCCTACAGACCTGACTATGGCTACACCTTC,CASSRAYRPDYGYTF,TRBV4-1,TRBJ1-2,.,.
TGCGCCAGCAGCCAAGGACAGGCCATGGGTGAGCAGTTCTTC,CASSQGQAMGEQFF,TRBV5-1,TRBJ2-1,TRBD1,.
TGTGCCAGTAGTGTATCCGGGACTAGCAAAGAGACCCAGTACTTC,CASSVSGTSKETQYF,TRBV19,TRBJ2-5,TRBD2,.
TGTGCCAGCAGTAAACTAGCGGGAGGGCCTAAAGAGCAGTACTTC,CASSKLAGGPKEQYF,TRBV6-6,TRBJ2-7,TRBD2,.
TGTGCCAGCAGCGAAACTAGATCCGATACGCAGTATTTT,CASSETRSDTQYF,TRBV11-2,TRBJ2-3,.,.
TGTGCCAGCAGCGAAGGGGTGGGGTCCTACGAGCAGTACTTC,CASSEGVGSYEQYF,TRBV9,TRBJ2-7,.,.
TGTGCCAGTACCCGGACAGACACTGAAGCTTTCTTT,CASTRTDTEAFF,TRBV19,TRBJ1-1,.,.
TGTGCCAGCAGGGGGGGTCCGCAAGAGACCCAGTACTTC,CASRGGPQETQYF,TRBV13,TRBJ2-5,.,.
TGTGCCAGTAGTATGGGGACAGGGCACTACAATGAGCAGTTCTTC,CASSMGTGHYNEQFF,TRBV19,TRBJ2-1,TRBD1,.
TGTGCCAGCAGTTTATTGGCGGGAAAGGAGACCCAGTACTTC,CASSLLAGKETQYF,TRBV27,TRBJ2-5,.,.
TGCGCCAGCAGCTTGGCCGGGGACAGGAGCTCCTACGAGCAGTACTTC,CASSLAGDRSSYEQYF,TRBV5-1,TRBJ2-7,TRBD1,.
TGTGCCTGGAATTCCGAGCGGCACTACGAGCAGTACTTC,CAWNSERHYEQYF,TRBV30,TRBJ2-7,.,.
TGTGCCAGCAGGCAAGGCTCCGACTCCACCGGGGAGCTGTTTTTT,CASRQGSDSTGELFF,TRBV6-6,TRBJ2-2,.,.
TGCAGCGTTGGGTACATGACCGGGACAGAAGCTTTCTTT,CSVGYMTGTEAFF,TRBV29-1,TRBJ1-1,.,few
TGTGCCAGCAGCTTCCGACCGGGACAGGGGTTAGGAACTGAAGCTTTCTTT,CASSFRPGQGLGTEAFF,TRBV7-9,TRBJ1-1,TRBD1,.
TGTGCTAGTGGTTTCGGGACAGGGGGAGGGCAAGAGACCCAGTACTTC,CASGFGTGGGQETQYF,TRBV12-5,TRBJ2-5,TRBD1,.
TGCGCCAGCAGCTTGGAGGGGCTGGAGACCCAGTACTTC,CASSLEGLETQYF,TRBV5-1,TRBJ2-5,.,.
TGTGCCAGCTCACCCTGGGGGGGCCCCAATGAGCAGTTCTTC,CASSPWGGPNEQFF,TRBV18,TRBJ2-1,.,.
TGCGCCAGCAGCTTGTCGTTCGGGGGATCCTCTGGAAACACCATATATTTT,CASSLSFGGSSGNTIYF,TRBV5-1,TRBJ1-3,.,.
TGTGCCAGCAGTTTTGGACTAGCGGGAGGATCAGATACGCAGTATTTT,CASSFGLAGGSDTQYF,TRBV28,TRBJ2-3,TRBD2,.
TGTGCCAGCTCACCACCGGTCAGGGCCGTGGTGGAGACCCAGTACTTC,CASSPPVRAVVETQYF,TRBV18,TRBJ2-5,.,.
TGTGCCAGCAGTGAAATGTGGCCCAGCACAGATACGCAGTATTTT,CASSEMWPSTDTQYF,TRBV6-1,TRBJ2-3,.,.
TGTGCCAGCAGCTTAGGGTGGGGGCTAGCAGATGATACGCAGTATTTT,CASSLGWGLADDTQYF,TRBV11-2,TRBJ2-3,.,once
TGTGCCAGCAGGATAGCGGGAGGAACGAATGAGCAGTTCTTC,CASRIAGGTNEQFF,TRBV7-3,TRBJ2-1,TRBD2,once
TGTGCCTGGAGTGAGTCCCCGGAGGAAAAACTGTTTTTT,CAWSESPEEKLFF,TRBV30,TRBJ1-4,.,.
TGTGCCACCAGTAAGAAGTCGGTCTCAATCTCCTACGAGCAGTACTTC,CATSKKSVSISYEQYF,TRBV15,TRBJ2-7,.,.
TGCAGCGCCACGCCGGGACAGGGGGCAAAAGCTTTCTTT,CSATPGQGAKAFF,TRBV29-1,TRBJ1-1,TRBD1,.
TGTGCCAGCAGCTTAATAGCGGTCTCCTACAATGAGCAGTTCTTC,CASSLIAVSYNEQFF,TRBV7-3,TRBJ2-1,.,.
TGTGCCAGTAGTAATGTAGTTTTCAACTATGGCTACACCTTC,CASSNVVFNYGYTF,TRBV19,TRBJ1-2,.,.
TGTGCCAGTAGTATCGGACTAGCGGGAGTGAATGAGCAGTTCTTC,CASSIGLAGVNEQFF,TRBV19,TRBJ2-1,TRBD2,.
TGTGCCAGCAGCCGCTACAATGAGCAGTTCTTC,CASSRYNEQFF,TRBV28,TRBJ2-1,.,.
TGTGCCAGCAGTTCAACAGGGCGCCGGGGCGAGCAGTACTTC,CASSSTGRRGEQYF,TRBV28,TRBJ2-7,.,few
TGTGCCCGCCGGGACAGGGGTTTTAGCAATCAGCCCCAGCATTTT,CARRDRGFSNQPQHF,TRBV21-1,TRBJ1-5,.,once
TGCGCCAGCAGCTTCCTAGCGGACCAAGAGACCCAGTACTTC,CASSFLADQETQYF,TRBV5-1,TRBJ2-5,TRBD2,few
TGTGCCAGCAGCCTGGACAGCTCTGGAAACACCATATATTTT,CASSLDSSGNTIYF,TRBV7-9,TRBJ1-3,.,.
TGTGCCAGCAGCTGGGGGCCTAGCGGGAGGGCCCACAATGAGCAGTTCTTC,CASSWGPSGRAHNEQFF,TRBV7-3,TRBJ2-1,TRBD2,.
TGTGCCAGCAGCTTAGCGAGGGAATCCTACGAGCAGTACTTC,CASSLARESYEQYF,TRBV7-2,TRBJ2-7,.,.
TGTGCCAGCAGCCCGACAGGGAACTCCTACGAGCAGTACTTC,CASSPTGNSYEQYF,TRBV9,TRBJ2-7,TRBD1,.
TGTGCCAGCACCCACGGACAGGGGGCCATAAGGTATAACGAGCAGTACTTC,CASTHGQGAIRYNEQYF,TRBV7-9,TRBJ2-7,TRBD1,.
TGTGCCAGAAGCTCTACTAGCCGCGGATCTAACACCGGGGAGCTGTTTTTT,CARSSTSRGSNTGELFF,TRBV5-3,TRBJ2-2,.,.
TGTGCCATCAGTCCCACTACAGGGGAGTACAATGAGCAGTTCTTC,CAISPTTGEYNEQFF,TRBV10-3,TRBJ2-1,TRBD1,.
TGTGCCAGCAGCTGGGGGGGTTTCGAAGGCTACACCTTC,CASSWGGFEGYTF,TRBV6-1,TRBJ1-2,.,.
TGTGCCAGCAGCTTGAAGATTTCTAGCACGGGGACTGAAGCTTTCTTT,CASSLKISSTGTEAFF,TRBV5-6,TRBJ1-1,.,.